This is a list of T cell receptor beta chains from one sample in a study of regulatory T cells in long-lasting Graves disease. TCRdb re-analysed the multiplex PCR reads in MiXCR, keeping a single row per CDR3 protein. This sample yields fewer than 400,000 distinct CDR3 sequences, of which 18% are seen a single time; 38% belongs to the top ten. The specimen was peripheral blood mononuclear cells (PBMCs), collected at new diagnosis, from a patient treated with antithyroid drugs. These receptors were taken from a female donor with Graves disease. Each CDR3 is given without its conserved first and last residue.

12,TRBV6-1,ASSESAENTEAF
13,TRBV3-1,ASSRQGGGANVLT
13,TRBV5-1,ASSLEGDSTGELF
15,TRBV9,ASSVDISGGRKETQY
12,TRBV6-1,ATDRDPMNTEAF
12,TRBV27,ASSTGIPYNEQF
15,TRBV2,ASSERVSGKGIGELF
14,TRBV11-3,ASSLAGGVAGATQY
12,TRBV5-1,ASSPGQPNYGYT
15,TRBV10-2,ASSETNRGTPGDTQY
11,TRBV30,AWSVLATDTQY
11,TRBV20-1,SAVGGPGTEAF
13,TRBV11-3,ASSLDREGQSEQY
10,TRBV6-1,ASSEIIDEQF
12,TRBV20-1,SASSWGSQETQY
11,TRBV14,ASSPELAGEQF
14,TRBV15,ATSSPGGAGANVLT
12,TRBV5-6,ASSFVQAAGGYT
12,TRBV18,ASSARGTNEKLF
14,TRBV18,ASSLQGTARNSPLH
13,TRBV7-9,ASSLAGTGGGEQY
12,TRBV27,ASSSSGKAQPQH
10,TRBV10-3,AISEVGYEQY
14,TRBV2,ASSEGTGATNEKLF
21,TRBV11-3,ASSLTFFSRLAGGPGEMETQY
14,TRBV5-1,ASSYGTAQGLYEQY
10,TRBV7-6,ASRPSGNSPP
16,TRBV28,ASTLGTGRSQYGNTIY
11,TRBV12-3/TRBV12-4,ASRGGRSYEQY
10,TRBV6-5,ASSYHPEKLF
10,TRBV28,ASSPGLRGYT
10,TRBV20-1,SASGTGYEQY
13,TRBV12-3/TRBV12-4,ASSFRLAGGETQY
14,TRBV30,AWSVGTSGSYETQY
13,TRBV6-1,ASSHPPDRTNEQF
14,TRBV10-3,AISETRSGQGYEQY
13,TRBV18,ASSPQAGATNIQY
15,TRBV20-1,SARDGLLDRSDDGYT
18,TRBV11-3,ASSFSTGRYDFSYNSPLH
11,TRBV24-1,ATSDIERDTQY
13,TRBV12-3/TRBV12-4,ASSLVEEVNTEAF
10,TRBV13,ASSPSTIEQF
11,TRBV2,ASSPVGRNTIY
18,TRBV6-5,ASSYSTGQGPSSYNSPLH
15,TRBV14,ASSQDFGGFAGNTIY
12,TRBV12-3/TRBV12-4,ASSPMSTGETQY
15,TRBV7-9,ASSLPETGDPENIQY
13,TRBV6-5,ASSFQFGAGQPQH
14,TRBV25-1,ASSEFRDRVVQTQY
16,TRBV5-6,ASSPGLAGGIPPYEQY
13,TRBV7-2,ASSLGGGMSYEQY
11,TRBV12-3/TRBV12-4,ASSPDGEETQY
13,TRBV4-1,ASSQGQGVNTEAF
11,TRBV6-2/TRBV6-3,ASRKGGTDTQY
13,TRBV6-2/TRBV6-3,ASSDTGTANTEAF
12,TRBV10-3,AISDIGFGNTIY
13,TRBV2,ASRGDFVGNQPQH
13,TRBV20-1,SGELGANWGDTQY
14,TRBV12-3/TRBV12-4,ASSRTSGRAKNIQY
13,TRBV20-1,SAQAGSSGGETQY